This T cell receptor (beta chain) was documented in a study of Graves' ophthalmopathy and Graves' hyperthyroidism. As the template, RNA transcripts were used to amplify TCR beta CDR3 regions. In the first round, RT-PCR was carried out with HTBI primers, and a multiplex PCR formed the second round. TCRdb fed the multiplex PCR reads into MiXCR, producing one record per CDR3 protein. The sample lists about 740,000 distinct CDR3 sequences; 35% to 50% were seen once. This clonotype was found once. A read error may explain this, as a much larger clone is one base away. CDR3 length: 15 residues. V was trimmed by 7 bases and J by 0 bases, leaving 16 bases between them. The germline V gene has CDR1 WSHSY and CDR2 SAAADI.

This chain links TRBV10-2 with TRBJ2-7; D may be TRBD1 or TRBD2 (5 bases each). The sequenced sample was peripheral blood. This sequence originates from an adult man with Graves' ophthalmopathy. The CDR3 is CASTAWGSNSYEQYF. For the CDR3, the DNA is TGCGCCAGCACCGCCTGGGGGAGCAACTCCTACGAGCAGTACTTC.